These 29 T cell receptor beta chains share one sample of origin, sequenced in a study of cytotoxic CD8 clonotypes in ibrutinib-treated CLL. Repertoires were generated with immunoSEQ multiplex PCR, while TCRdb's copy carries only in-frame clones and drops some. The sample has fewer than 300,000 clones, 70% to 80% seen once. The sequences come from PBMCs, collected at disease progression, from a patient treated with ibrutinib. The origin of the receptors is a human donor with chronic lymphocytic leukemia.

This rearrangement joins TRBV7-8 to TRBJ1-2, with D possibly being TRBD1 (6 bases). V gave up 1 base and J gave up 4 bases, with 13 bases separating them. Germline V gene data show CDR1 as SGHVS and CDR2 as FQNEAQ. This CDR3 has 15 residues. CDR3 loop: CASSLVGGLGYGYTF. As DNA, the CDR3 is TGTGCCAGCAGCTTAGTAGGGGGGCTAGGCTATGGCTACACCTTC.

The chain uses TRBV4-2 and TRBJ1-4; the D is unclear. CDR3 size: 16 residues. Germline lookup yields CDR1 LGHNA and CDR2 YNFKEQ. With 2 bases removed from V and 0 bases from J, the gap between germline ends came to 10 bases. CDR3 sequence: CASSQFSLSTNEKLFF. The CDR3, as DNA: TGTGCCAGCAGCCAATTCTCTTTGTCAACTAATGAAAAACTGTTTTTT.

This clone was seen only once. The CDR3 nucleotides read TGTGCCAGCAGCCAGAGGACAGGCTACGAGCAGTACTTC. It encodes CASSQRTGYEQYF. This chain joins TRBV9 and TRBJ2-7; 7 bases are a match to TRBD1. Trimming at V came to 4 bases and at J to 3 bases, leaving 4 bases not matched to a gene. In germline, CDR1 is SGDLS, CDR2 YYNGEE. This CDR3 region has 13 residues.

The V gene is TRBV9, the J gene TRBJ2-7, with TRBD1 matching over 7 bases. Germline lookup yields CDR1 SGDLS and CDR2 YYNGEE. This CDR3 comprises 15 residues. The trim removed 0 bases at V and 5 bases at J, leaving 8 bases unmatched. CDR3 amino acids: CASSVGWTGSDEQYF. CDR3 in DNA: TGTGCCAGCAGCGTAGGGTGGACAGGTTCAGACGAGCAGTACTTC. Drawing the rest from reference TRBV9 and TRBJ2-7, the complete variable domain is DSGVTQTPKHLITATGQRVTLRCSPRSGDLSVYWYQQSLDQGLQFLIQYYNGEERAKGNILERFSAQQFPDLHSELNLSSLELGDSALYFCASSVGWTGSDEQYFGPGTRLTVT.

CDR3 in amino acids: CASSPIGRANTGELFF. CDR3 nucleotides: TGTGCCAGCTCACCAATCGGCAGGGCGAACACCGGGGAGCTGTTTTTT. The chain carries TRBV18 and TRBJ2-2; tentatively, D is TRBD1 (5 bases). The CDR3 runs 16 residues. The V gene's germline CDR1 is KGHSH and CDR2 LQKENI. V was trimmed by 2 bases and J by 0 bases, leaving 10 bases between them.

The chain combines TRBV5-6 with TRBJ1-2, with TRBD1 matching 8 bases. CDR3 length: 15 amino acids. Trimming cost V 3 bases and J 3 bases; bases outside gene matches: 7. Germline CDR1 and CDR2: SGHDT and YYEEEE. The CDR3 coding sequence is TGTGCCAGCAGCTACCCGACAGGGGAAGACTATGGCTACACCTTC. This translates into CASSYPTGEDYGYTF.

This clone was seen only once. The J gene is TRBJ2-7, the V gene TRBV6-6; no definite D call. The V gene lost 10 bases and the J gene lost 1 base, with 11 bases spanning the gap. The germline gives CDR1 MNHNY, CDR2 SVGAGI (reference sequence). CDR3 size: 12 residues. The CDR3 region is CATRTRSYEQYF. The CDR3 coding sequence is TGTGCCACCCGTACACGTTCCTACGAGCAGTACTTC.

This chain uses TRBV5-8 with TRBJ1-4; tentative D call: TRBD1 (5 bases). Trimming removed 0 bases at V and 8 bases at J, with 14 bases between. Looked up from germline, CDR1 is SGHTS and CDR2 is YDEGEE. CDR3 length: 15 residues. The CDR3 reads CASSLGTSVGEKLFF. DNA for the CDR3: TGTGCCAGCAGCTTGGGGACAAGCGTGGGGGAAAAACTGTTTTTT. The full variable domain, with the rest looked up from reference TRBV5-8 and TRBJ1-4, is EAGVTQSPTHLIKTRGQQATLRCSPISGHTSVYWYQQALGLGLQFLLWYDEGEERNRGNFPPRFSGRQFPNYSSELNVNALELEDSALYLCASSLGTSVGEKLFFGSGTQLSVL.

This clone has a single count. J is TRBJ2-7 and V is TRBV21-1; the DNA was not used to check the table's D call, TRBD2. TRBV21-1 represents a pseudogene. The CDR3 is made up of 16 amino acids. DNA for the CDR3: TGTGCCAGCAGCAACCCGGGACTAGCGGGACCGGCTAGGCAGTACTTC. Residues: CASSNPGLAGPARQYF.

This clone was seen a handful of times. The rearrangement links TRBV2 to TRBJ1-2; D call uncertain. The CDR3 loop spans 13 amino acids. V was pared by 7 bases and J by 4 bases, with 13 bases between. Germline V gives CDR1 SNHLY, CDR2 FYNNEI. The CDR3 coding sequence is TGTGCCAGCATTTACGGTCCCCTCTATGGCTACACCTTC. It translates to CASIYGPLYGYTF. The variable domain in full, completed from reference TRBV2 and TRBJ1-2, reads EPEVTQTPSHQVTQMGQEVILRCVPISNHLYFYWYRQILGQKVEFLVSFYNNEISEKSEIFDDQFSVERPDGSNFTLKIRSTKLEDSAMYFCASIYGPLYGYTFGSGTRLTVV.

A remark on this clone: One end of the junction varies from germline; a read error may be responsible. The rearrangement uses TRBV2 and TRBJ2-7; D possibly corresponds to TRBD1 (6 bases). The CDR3 is 14 amino acids. The germline CDR1 and CDR2 sequences are SNHLY and FYNNEI. The CDR3, as DNA: TGTGCCGGCAGAGGCCGGACAGAAACCTACGAGCAGTACTTC. Translation gives CAGRGRTETYEQYF.

The rearrangement uses TRBV7-3 and TRBJ2-1, with D possibly being TRBD2 (5 bases). Germline loops: CDR1 SGHTA, CDR2 FQGTGA. This CDR3 region has 19 residues. V dropped 0 bases and J dropped 0 bases, with 18 bases sitting between them. The CDR3 DNA is TGTGCCAGCAGCTTAACGGACTCTCTAACCCACCTCTCCTACAATGAGCAGTTCTTC. The encoded protein is CASSLTDSLTHLSYNEQFF. The full variable domain, in which reference TRBV7-3 and TRBJ2-1 provide the parts outside the CDR3, is GAGVSQTPSNKVTEKGKYVELRCDPISGHTALYWYRQSLGQGPEFLIYFQGTGAADDSGLPNDRFFAVRPEGSVSTLKIQRTERGDSAVYLCASSLTDSLTHLSYNEQFFGPGTRLTVL.

The rearrangement links TRBV18 to TRBJ1-1; 8 bases agree with TRBD1. V was pared by 3 bases and J by 4 bases, with 4 bases of the junction left unmatched. The germline V gene has CDR1 KGHSH and CDR2 LQKENI. The CDR3 length is 14 residues. The CDR3 region is CASSPGQGSTEAFF. The CDR3 DNA sequence: TGTGCCAGCTCACCTGGACAGGGTTCCACTGAAGCTTTCTTT.

DNA of the CDR3: TGTGCCAGCAGCTTATGGGAGGAGGGACTAGCGGGACCTCCGCGGTACTTC. It codes for CASSLWEEGLAGPPRYF. The V and J genes are TRBV7-2 and TRBJ2-7; TRBD2 agrees at 13 bases. This CDR3 contains 17 residues. The V and J ends lost 2 bases and 12 bases, in that order; junction bases with no gene match: 16. Germline loops: CDR1 SGHTA, CDR2 FQGNSA. Using reference TRBV7-2 and TRBJ2-7 for the parts outside the CDR3, the full variable domain is GAGVSQSPSNKVTEKGKDVELRCDPISGHTALYWYRQSLGQGLEFLIYFQGNSAPDKSGLPSDRFSAERTGGSVSTLTIQRTQQEDSAVYLCASSLWEEGLAGPPRYFGPGTRLTVT.

The chain recombines TRBV6-1 with TRBJ1-1; no definite D call. The CDR3 has 14 residues. Germline V gene lookup returns CDR1 MNHNS and CDR2 SASEGT. Trimming took off 4 bases at V and 3 bases at J, with 12 bases between the two ends. CDR3 bases: TGTGCCAGCAGTGGGCGGGTGAGGGACACTGAAGCTTTCTTT. As protein: CASSGRVRDTEAFF.

This chain uses TRBV28 with TRBJ1-2; D is perhaps TRBD1 (5 bases). Germline V gene data show CDR1 as MDHEN and CDR2 as SYDVKM. This CDR3 region has 13 residues. V lost 3 bases and J 4 bases, leaving 9 bases between the germline ends. The CDR3 sequence: CASSFGGGYGYTF. In nucleotides, the CDR3 is TGTGCCAGCAGTTTTGGTGGGGGCTATGGCTACACCTTC.

The count of this clone is one. V and J are TRBV7-3 and TRBJ1-2; unclear D gene. The germline V gene encodes CDR1 SGHTA and CDR2 FQGTGA. The CDR3 totals 15 residues. Trimming cost V 5 bases and J 0 bases, with 13 bases left between them. CDR3 DNA sequence: TGTGCCAGCAGCCCTAGTTCGGGCGCTAACTATGGCTACACCTTC. Translating it yields CASSPSSGANYGYTF.

The V call is TRBV4-2, the J call TRBJ1-5, with 10 positions matching TRBD1. CDR1 is LGHNA, CDR2 YNFKEQ, per germline. This CDR3 spans 15 amino acids. With V trimmed by 4 bases and J by 7 bases, 7 bases remained unmatched. In DNA form, the CDR3 reads TGTGCCAGCAGCCTTGGACAGGGGGTTTGGCAGCCCCAGCATTTT. Translating it yields CASSLGQGVWQPQHF.

This clone showed up just a few times. V gene TRBV2 combines with J gene TRBJ1-4; D unresolved. CDR1 and CDR2 from the germline V gene are SNHLY and FYNNEI. The V end was cut by 8 bases, the J end by 3 bases, with 19 bases between. The CDR3 is 16 amino acids. CDR3 amino acids: CASVGDGVQSNEKLFF. In DNA form, the CDR3 reads TGTGCCAGCGTGGGTGACGGGGTCCAGTCTAATGAAAAACTGTTTTTT.

V gene TRBV27 combines with J gene TRBJ2-6, with D maybe TRBD2 (7 bases). The CDR3 totals 16 residues. The V gene lost 7 bases and the J gene lost 0 bases, with 13 bases spanning the gap. Germline assignment: CDR1 MNHEY and CDR2 SMNVEV (reference sequence). In DNA form, the CDR3 reads TGTGCCAGCATGGGGGGGGGCTACTCTGGGGCCAACGTCCTGACTTTC. This encodes CASMGGGYSGANVLTF.

The CDR3 reads CATSRPGTGYNSPLHF. Here the CDR3 DNA reads TGTGCCACCAGCAGACCAGGGACAGGTTATAATTCACCCCTCCACTTT. The J gene is TRBJ1-6, the V gene TRBV15, with TRBD1 identical over 8 bases. The junction had 4 bases not matched to a gene; V was cut back by 2 bases and J by 4 bases. The CDR3 is made up of 16 amino acids. Germline V gene sequence: CDR1 LNHNV, CDR2 YYDKDF (reference sequence).

The V gene is TRBV9, the J gene TRBJ2-7; no definite D call. The CDR3 sequence is 12 residues long. Germline assignment: CDR1 SGDLS and CDR2 YYNGEE. The V end was cut by 4 bases, the J end by 3 bases, with 8 bases between. The CDR3 DNA sequence: TGTGCCAGCAGCAGACGTGGCTACGAGCAGTACTTC. This gives the protein CASSRRGYEQYF.

The chain links TRBV7-3 to TRBJ2-2; D might be TRBD1 (5 bases). Trimming shortened V by 5 bases and J by 1 base, and 14 bases separated the two germline ends. Germline V lookup: CDR1 SGHTA, CDR2 FQGTGA. The CDR3 is 16 amino acids. The CDR3 DNA is TGTGCCAGCAGCCAGGAAAGGGGCGTGAACACCGGGGAGCTGTTTTTT. Protein product: CASSQERGVNTGELFF. The variable domain in full, with the rest retrieved from reference TRBV7-3 and TRBJ2-2, is GAGVSQTPSNKVTEKGKYVELRCDPISGHTALYWYRQSLGQGPEFLIYFQGTGAADDSGLPNDRFFAVRPEGSVSTLKIQRTERGDSAVYLCASSQERGVNTGELFFGEGSRLTVL.

This clone was detected ten times or more. Other DNA sequences within the sample encode an identical CDR3. This rearrangement joins TRBV7-9 to TRBJ1-2, with D possibly matching TRBD1 (5 bases). There are 16 residues in the CDR3. The V and J ends lost 0 bases and 5 bases respectively, with 16 bases between them. CDR1 is SEHNR, CDR2 FQNEAQ, per germline (reference sequence). In DNA form, the CDR3 reads TGTGCCAGCAGCTTAGCGTCTGGCCAGGGATCTTATGGCTACACCTTC. Protein sequence: CASSLASGQGSYGYTF.

The genes are TRBV6-1 and TRBJ2-4, with TRBD2 as a possible D gene (6 bases). The V gene's germline CDR1 is MNHNS and CDR2 SASEGT. The CDR3 extends over 13 amino acids. V was clipped by 4 bases and J by 5 bases, with 9 bases between them. CDR3 sequence reads: CASSAGRENIQYF. The CDR3 region has the DNA TGTGCCAGCAGTGCCGGGAGAGAAAACATTCAGTACTTC.

This clone was seen a handful of times. V gene TRBV15 combines with J gene TRBJ2-1; D is possibly TRBD2 (6 bases). The CDR3 has 15 residues. The germline gives CDR1 LNHNV, CDR2 YYDKDF (reference sequence). V dropped 0 bases and J dropped 6 bases, with 12 bases sitting between them. The CDR3 nucleotides read TGTGCCACCAGCAGAGATCGCCTAGCGACCAATGAGCAGTTCTTC. Translation gives CATSRDRLATNEQFF.

This clone was seen more than once but under ten times. This chain links TRBV5-6 with TRBJ2-5, with unresolved D. Trimming took off 5 bases at V and 4 bases at J, with 15 bases between the two ends. The germline V gene has CDR1 SGHDT and CDR2 YYEEEE. The CDR3 consists of 14 residues. CDR3 coding DNA: TGTGCCAGCAGTCCCCGGCCTGGGCCAGAGACCCAGTACTTC. Amino acid sequence: CASSPRPGPETQYF.

The chain employs TRBV7-2 and TRBJ2-7; tentatively, D is TRBD2 (5 bases). V gave up 5 bases and J gave up 7 bases, with 12 bases separating them. The CDR3 is 12 amino acids. CDR1 and CDR2 (germline): SGHTA, FQGNSA. The CDR3 region is CASSTRTWEQYF. The CDR3 DNA reads as TGTGCCAGCAGCACTAGGACCTGGGAGCAGTACTTC.

J is TRBJ2-1 and V is TRBV5-1, with D tentatively TRBD1 or TRBD2 (5 bases each). Germline CDR1 SGHRS, CDR2 YFSETQ. This CDR3 comprises 16 residues. V was cut by 1 base and J by 7 bases, with 18 bases left in between. CDR3 loop: CASSLSPGTRGNEQFF. DNA of the CDR3: TGCGCCAGCAGCTTGTCCCCCGGGACGCGCGGAAATGAGCAGTTCTTC.